These 13 T cell receptor beta chains came from one sample sequenced in a study of cytomegalovirus exposure and HLA in healthy donors. The PCR contained 60 Vbeta and 13 Jbeta primers. The protocol was immunoSEQ multiplex PCR, while the TCRdb copy is restricted to in-frame clones and leaves out a portion. The sample features about 40,000 clones, with 5.9% in its top ten. The sequenced sample was PBMCs. The receptors shown here come from a human donor in good health.

This sequence joins TRBV7-8 and TRBJ2-7, with D perhaps TRBD1 (6 bases). The CDR3 totals 14 residues. From germline, CDR1 is SGHVS and CDR2 FQNEAQ. V lost 5 bases and J lost 7, with 18 bases in between. The CDR3 here is CASSQWTVAGEQYF. CDR3 nucleotide sequence: TGTGCCAGCAGCCAATGGACAGTTGCGGGTGAGCAGTACTTC. The complete variable domain, with remaining parts taken from reference TRBV7-8 and TRBJ2-7, reads GAGVSQSPRYKVAKRGQDVALRCDPISGHVSLFWYQQALGQGPEFLTYFQNEAQLDKSGLPSDRFFAERPEGSVSTLKIQRTQQEDSAVYLCASSQWTVAGEQYFGPGTRLTVT.

V gene TRBV28 combines with J gene TRBJ2-5; D is unresolved. Trimming took 2 bases from V and 5 from J, leaving 15 bases between them. Germline CDR1 MDHEN, CDR2 SYDVKM. The length of the CDR3 is 15 residues. Here the CDR3 DNA reads TGTGCCAGCAGTTTAGGGCAGGCCAAACGCGAGACCCAGTACTTC. Amino acids: CASSLGQAKRETQYF.

V is TRBV6-1 and J is TRBJ1-2; TRBD1 aligns across 7 bases. V shed 6 bases and J 1 base; nucleotides not matched to a gene: 2. This CDR3 has 13 residues. Germline CDR1 reads MNHNS; CDR2 reads SASEGT. CDR3 amino acids: CASRGQLNYGYTF. The CDR3 DNA reads TGTGCCAGCAGGGGACAGCTTAACTATGGCTACACCTTC.

This sequence joins TRBV5-1 and TRBJ2-7; D unresolved. CDR1 and CDR2 from the germline V gene are SGHRS and YFSETQ. Trimming cost V 4 bases and J 4 bases, with 6 bases left between them. CDR3 length: 11 amino acids. The CDR3 protein is CASSPKYEQYF. CDR3 coding DNA: TGCGCCAGCAGCCCTAAATACGAGCAGTACTTC.

The chain links TRBV5-4 to TRBJ2-7; TRBD1 matches at 12 bases. Germline V gene data show CDR1 as SGHNT and CDR2 as YYREEE (reference sequence). V shed 5 bases, J shed 5 bases, and the junction held 5 bases outside the gene matches. The CDR3 length is 14 residues. In nucleotides, the CDR3 is TGTGCCAGCAGTTTACGGGACAGGGGGCACGAGCAGTACTTC. Its translation is CASSLRDRGHEQYF. The variable domain in full, completed from reference TRBV5-4 and TRBJ2-7, reads ETGVTQSPTHLIKTRGQQVTLRCSSQSGHNTVSWYQQALGQGPQFIFQYYREEENGRGNFPPRFSGLQFPNYSSELNVNALELDDSALYLCASSLRDRGHEQYFGPGTRLTVT.

This sequence joins TRBV9 and TRBJ2-2; D not resolved. The germline V gene encodes CDR1 SGDLS and CDR2 YYNGEE. V lost 0 bases and J 3 bases, leaving 6 bases between the germline ends. The CDR3 consists of 14 residues. CDR3 nucleotides: TGTGCCAGCAGCGTAGACTCACACACCGGGGAGCTGTTTTTT. Its protein product is CASSVDSHTGELFF.

This chain links TRBV21-1 with TRBJ1-1; the D segment call TRBD1 is taken from the table without a DNA check. TRBV21-1 is tagged as a pseudogene. The CDR3 loop spans 15 amino acids. The CDR3 DNA reads as TGTGCCAGCAGCAAAGAATGTACAGAAGGCACTGAAGCTTTCTTT. Encoded protein: CASSKECTEGTEAFF.

The J gene is TRBJ2-5, the V gene TRBV29-1; 7 bases match TRBD1. Trimming took 4 bases from V and 1 from J; bases not matched to a gene: 3. There are 13 residues in the CDR3. Germline V CDR1 and CDR2: SQVTM, ANQGSEA. The CDR3 region has the DNA TGCAGCGTTGGAGACAGGGCCCAAGAGACCCAGTACTTC. Amino acids: CSVGDRAQETQYF.

The chain has TRBV19 and TRBJ1-6; TRBD1 matches at 7 bases. This CDR3 is built from 16 residues. With 7 bases clipped from V and 1 base from J, the junction kept 7 bases outside the gene matches. Germline V gives CDR1 LNHDA, CDR2 SQIVND (reference sequence). The CDR3 DNA follows: TGTGCCAGTAACAAGGGACAGTCATCCTATAATTCACCCCTCCACTTT. Amino acid sequence: CASNKGQSSYNSPLHF. The variable domain in full, with the rest retrieved from reference TRBV19 and TRBJ1-6, is DGGITQSPKYLFRKEGQNVTLSCEQNLNHDAMYWYRQDPGQGLRLIYYSQIVNDFQKGDIAEGYSVSREKKESFPLTVTSAQKNPTAFYLCASNKGQSSYNSPLHFGNGTRLTVT.

The chain couples TRBV28 to TRBJ1-1, with a possible D match to TRBD1 (6 bases). V gave up 6 bases and J gave up 4 bases, with 18 bases separating them. CDR1 MDHEN and CDR2 SYDVKM come from the germline V gene. The CDR3 has 15 amino acids. CDR3 sequence: CASSLTGFSATEAFF. The CDR3 DNA follows: TGTGCCAGCAGCCTTACAGGGTTTAGCGCCACTGAAGCTTTCTTT. The full variable domain, in which reference TRBV28 and TRBJ1-1 provide the parts outside the CDR3, is DVKVTQSSRYLVKRTGEKVFLECVQDMDHENMFWYRQDPGLGLRLIYFSYDVKMKEKGDIPEGYSVSREKKERFSLILESASTNQTSMYLCASSLTGFSATEAFFGQGTRLTVV.

The chain links TRBV5-4 to TRBJ1-6, with TRBD1 as a possible D gene (5 bases). The V gene lost 0 bases and the J gene lost 8 bases, with 6 bases spanning the gap. CDR3 length: 13 amino acids. CDR1 is SGHNT and CDR2 is YYREEE in the germline V gene (reference sequence). Written as DNA, the CDR3 is TGTGCCAGCAGCTTGGGCAGGGATTCACCCCTCCACTTT. Translating gives CASSLGRDSPLHF.

The chain employs TRBV27 and TRBJ1-5; no firm D call. V dropped 4 bases and J dropped 3 bases, with 4 bases sitting between them. The CDR3 has 12 residues. Germline V gives CDR1 MNHEY, CDR2 SMNVEV (reference sequence). The CDR3 loop is CASSSFNQPQHF. The CDR3 DNA sequence: TGTGCCAGCAGTTCCTTCAATCAGCCCCAGCATTTT.

The chain recombines TRBV18 with TRBJ2-1, with 9 bases matching TRBD1. This CDR3 comprises 14 residues. With V trimmed by 6 bases and J by 8 bases, 8 bases remained unmatched. Germline V gene data show CDR1 as KGHSH and CDR2 as LQKENI. The chain's CDR3 is CASSLGQGDDEQFF. CDR3 bases: TGTGCCAGCTCCTTGGGACAGGGCGACGATGAGCAGTTCTTC.